A selection of T cell receptor beta chains follows, all from one sample in a study of Graves' ophthalmopathy and Graves' hyperthyroidism. TCRdb passed the multiplex PCR reads through MiXCR, listing each CDR3 protein once. This sample yields 350,000 to 400,000 distinct CDR3 sequences, of which approximately 15% are seen a single time; 5.5% to 7% belongs to the top ten. Sequencing used peripheral blood. The receptors here all came from a woman under 30 with stable Graves' hyperthyroidism. Both conserved end residues are part of each CDR3. D genes are given only for firm matches. For some rows the clone size is stated as once, few or many, or as a class when expanded; others skip it.

j_gene | d_gene | v_gene | abundance | CDR3aa | CDR3nt
TRBJ1-2 | - | TRBV29-1 | many | CSVDGEGGQFHGYTF | TGCAGCGTTGACGGGGAGGGGGGCCAATTTCATGGCTACACCTTC
TRBJ1-5 | - | TRBV6-2/TRBV6-3 | many | CASSYSRGAAQHF | TGTGCCAGCAGTTACTCGAGAGGCGCGGCCCAGCATTTT
TRBJ1-1 | - | TRBV29-1 | many | CSVRRSDTEAFF | TGCAGCGTTAGAAGAAGCGACACTGAAGCTTTCTTT
TRBJ1-1 | - | TRBV11-2 | many | CASSLENLKEPPLTNTEAFF | TGTGCCAGCAGCTTAGAGAACCTCAAAGAACCCCCTCTTACGAACACTGAAGCTTTCTTT
TRBJ1-3 | - | TRBV6-1 | many | CASSTGNTIYF | TGTGCCAGCAGTACGGGAAACACCATATATTTT
TRBJ1-6 | TRBD1 | TRBV11-3 | many | CASSPGTGHNSPLHF | TGTGCCAGCAGCCCCGGGACAGGGCATAATTCACCCCTCCACTTT
TRBJ2-7 | - | TRBV20-1 | many | CSARDLARVQLSQYF | TGCAGTGCTAGAGATCTGGCCCGGGTGCAGCTCTCGCAGTACTTC
TRBJ1-2 | TRBD1 | TRBV5-1 | many | CASSRDRGTYGYTF | TGCGCCAGCAGTCGGGACAGGGGGACCTATGGCTACACCTTC
TRBJ1-1 | - | TRBV10-3 | many | CAISVGGREAFF | TGTGCCATCAGTGTAGGTGGCAGGGAAGCTTTCTTT
TRBJ1-2 | - | TRBV6-1 | many | CASSENTIYGYTF | TGTGCCAGCAGTGAAAACACGATCTATGGCTACACCTTC
TRBJ1-3 | - | TRBV12-3/TRBV12-4 | many | CASSPGDSGNTIYF | TGTGCCAGCAGTCCAGGGGATTCAGGAAACACCATATATTTT
TRBJ1-1 | - | TRBV20-1 | many | CSARSSQGRTEAFF | TGCAGTGCTAGATCCTCACAGGGCAGGACTGAAGCTTTCTTT
TRBJ2-7 | TRBD2 | TRBV20-1 | many | CSASRGSGGNYEQYF | TGCAGTGCTTCAAGGGGTAGCGGGGGTAATTACGAGCAGTACTTC
TRBJ1-2 | - | TRBV24-1 | many | CATSDRSGSGYGYTF | TGTGCCACCAGTGATCGGTCAGGGAGCGGCTATGGCTACACCTTC
TRBJ1-5 | - | TRBV11-3 | - | CASSFQDSPILPQHF | TGTGCCAGCAGCTTCCAGGACTCTCCAATATTGCCCCAGCATTTT
TRBJ1-5 | TRBD1 | TRBV27 | many | CASSPYRGSGNQPQHF | TGTGCCAGCAGTCCCTACAGGGGGTCTGGCAATCAGCCCCAGCATTTT
TRBJ2-2 | - | TRBV20-1 | many | CSARIEGEGTGELFF | TGCAGTGCTAGAATCGAAGGGGAAGGGACCGGGGAGCTGTTTTTT
TRBJ1-1 | - | TRBV27 | many | CASSLSVESSEAFF | TGTGCCAGCAGTTTATCGGTAGAGTCATCTGAAGCTTTCTTT
TRBJ2-7 | - | TRBV12-3/TRBV12-4 | many | CASSLGGRGNEQYF | TGTGCCAGCAGTCTAGGGGGGCGGGGTAACGAGCAGTACTTC
TRBJ2-5 | - | TRBV20-1 | many | CSARDGAGSQETQYF | TGCAGTGCTAGAGATGGGGCGGGGAGCCAAGAGACCCAGTACTTC
TRBJ2-7 | - | TRBV12-3/TRBV12-4 | many | CASNLGGHSYEQYF | TGTGCCAGCAACTTGGGGGGCCACTCCTACGAGCAGTACTTC
TRBJ1-1 | - | TRBV20-1 | many | CSAPPTRGGVNTEAFF | TGCAGTGCTCCACCGACTAGAGGTGGGGTGAACACTGAAGCTTTCTTT
TRBJ2-7 | - | TRBV2 | - | CASTFWGGHEQYF | TGTGCCAGCACCTTTTGGGGGGGCCACGAGCAGTACTTC
TRBJ1-5 | - | TRBV20-1 | few | CSARVAGGSSHSNQPQHF | TGCAGTGCTAGAGTCGCGGGGGGGAGTTCCCATAGCAATCAGCCCCAGCATTTT
TRBJ2-5 | - | TRBV18 | many | CASSQTAREETQYF | TGTGCCAGCTCTCAAACCGCTCGGGAGGAGACCCAGTACTTC
TRBJ2-7 | TRBD2 | TRBV6-2/TRBV6-3 | - | CASSYPGLADYEQYF | TGTGCCAGCAGTTACCCGGGACTAGCGGACTACGAGCAGTACTTC
TRBJ2-7 | TRBD2 | TRBV6-4 | many | CASKGLAGGDSLYEQYF | TGTGCCAGCAAGGGACTAGCGGGGGGGGATTCGCTCTACGAGCAGTACTTC
TRBJ2-2 | - | TRBV5-6 | few | CASSFDLNTGELFF | TGTGCCAGCAGCTTTGACTTGAACACCGGGGAGCTGTTTTTT
TRBJ1-2 | - | TRBV18 | - | CASSPPTVNYGYTF | TGTGCCAGCTCACCCCCGACGGTGAACTATGGCTACACCTTC
TRBJ1-1 | - | TRBV19 | many | CASSSWARVQELNTEAFF | TGTGCCAGTAGTAGCTGGGCCCGAGTACAGGAGTTGAACACTGAAGCTTTCTTT
TRBJ1-2 | - | TRBV9 | once | CASSVASSTSLGYTF | TGTGCCAGCAGCGTAGCTAGCAGTACGAGCTTAGGCTACACCTTC
TRBJ2-5 | - | TRBV7-8 | - | CASSLIKETQYF | TGTGCCAGCAGCTTGATAAAAGAGACCCAGTACTTC
TRBJ2-7 | TRBD2 | TRBV11-2 | many | CASSFSGLALTYEQYF | TGTGCCAGCAGCTTCTCCGGACTAGCGCTTACCTACGAGCAGTACTTC
TRBJ1-1 | - | TRBV12-3/TRBV12-4 | - | CASRQPGHPNTEAFF | TGTGCCAGCAGGCAACCGGGACACCCGAACACTGAAGCTTTCTTT
TRBJ1-1 | TRBD1 | TRBV6-2/TRBV6-3 | many | CASSSRDRGFGFF | TGTGCCAGCAGTTCCCGGGACAGGGGATTCGGTTTCTTT
TRBJ1-2 | - | TRBV12-3/TRBV12-4 | many | CASSLEEYGYTF | TGTGCCAGCAGTTTGGAGGAGTATGGCTACACCTTC
TRBJ1-4 | - | TRBV6-5 | - | CASSYAGLLFF | TGTGCCAGCAGTTACGCGGGGTTACTGTTTTTT